The 13 T cell receptor beta chains below come from one sample, sequenced in a study of blood T cells in healthy people across ages (dated by TCRdb to the mid-2010s). Library creation used 5' RACE. The sample was run on an Illumina HiSeq 2500. A second roughly 7 to 11 cycle PCR used a sample-barcoded 5' primer and a J-beta primer mix. TCRdb redid the processing of the public reads, applying fastp at Q25 and MiXCR, and retained in-frame beta chains. CDR3 protein duplicates are merged, each entry listing the most common genes and DNA. Counted in this sample were approximately 880,000 distinct CDR3 sequences; approximately 49% of them appeared once. Of the sample, about an eighth is held by the ten largest clones. The sequencing input was blood. The receptors originated from a man aged 25 to 40 in good health.

The V gene is TRBV4-2, the J gene TRBJ2-3, with 7 bases fitting TRBD2. Germline values: CDR1 LGHNA, CDR2 YNFKEQ. This CDR3 is 15 amino acids long. Losses at the gene ends were 1 base for V and 2 bases for J; bases not matched to a gene: 3. The CDR3 DNA reads TGTGCCAGCAGCCAAGGGGGGGGGGACACAGATACGCAGTATTTT. Translation: CASSQGGGDTDTQYF.

The chain employs TRBV29-1 and TRBJ1-2, with 7 bases lining up with TRBD1. The germline V gene encodes CDR1 SQVTM and CDR2 ANQGSEA. The V segment lost 6 bases and the J segment 6 bases; nucleotides outside the gene matches: 7. The CDR3 has 12 residues. CDR3 loop: CSVSDRVDGYTF. The DNA for the CDR3 is TGCAGCGTATCCGACAGGGTTGATGGCTACACCTTC. The whole variable domain, remainder taken from reference TRBV29-1 and TRBJ1-2, is SAVISQKPSRDICQRGTSLTIQCQVDSQVTMMFWYRQQPGQSLTLIATANQGSEATYESGFVIDKFPISRPNLTFSTLTVSNMSPEDSSIYLCSVSDRVDGYTFGSGTRLTVV.

This rearrangement joins TRBV4-3 to TRBJ1-4; weak D call: TRBD1 (5 bases). Trimming removed 0 bases from V and 5 bases from J, with 16 bases in between. The CDR3 runs 17 residues. Germline CDR1 is LGHNA and CDR2 is YSLEER. The CDR3 sequence is CASSQDTSGRGNEKLFF. The CDR3 bases are TGCGCCAGCAGCCAAGATACTTCAGGACGGGGGAATGAAAAACTGTTTTTT.

The rearrangement links TRBV6-2 or TRBV6-3 to TRBJ1-2, with unresolved D. Trimming took 5 bases from V and 3 from J, leaving 10 bases between them. CDR3 size: 13 residues. Germline V gene sequence: CDR1 MNHEY, CDR2 SVGEGT. CDR3 loop: CASSGLSHYGYTF. In DNA, the CDR3 is TGTGCCAGCAGTGGTTTGTCCCACTATGGCTACACCTTC.

This clonotype turned up a few times. This sequence joins TRBV7-9 and TRBJ2-7, with D maybe TRBD2 (6 bases). Per the germline V gene, CDR1 is SEHNR and CDR2 is FQNEAQ (reference sequence). This CDR3 region has 15 residues. V lost 3 bases and J 0 bases, leaving 12 bases between the germline ends. The CDR3 here is CASSFPGENSYEQYF. In nucleotides, the CDR3 is TGTGCCAGCAGCTTCCCGGGGGAGAACTCCTACGAGCAGTACTTC. Looking up the rest from reference TRBV7-9 and TRBJ2-7 gives the full variable domain: DTGVSQNPRHKITKRGQNVTFRCDPISEHNRLYWYRQTLGQGPEFLTYFQNEAQLEKSRLLSDRFSAERPKGSFSTLEIQRTEQGDSAMYLCASSFPGENSYEQYFGPGTRLTVT.

The chain combines TRBV12-3 or TRBV12-4 with TRBJ2-2; TRBD1 matches at 8 bases. This CDR3 spans 13 amino acids. The V segment lost 6 bases and the J segment 3 bases; nucleotides outside the gene matches: 0. The CDR3 nucleotides read TGTGCCAGCAGGGGACAGGACACCGGGGAGCTGTTTTTT. Its protein is CASRGQDTGELFF.

The chain has TRBV20-1 and TRBJ2-1; D unclear. Germline CDR1 is DFQATT and CDR2 is SNEGSKA (reference sequence). Trimming pared 3 bases from V and 2 bases from J, leaving 8 bases between. The CDR3 runs to 13 residues. CDR3 in amino acids: CSASEVTYNEQFF. The CDR3 bases are TGCAGTGCTAGCGAGGTAACCTACAATGAGCAGTTCTTC.

This clonotype was observed a few times. The V call is TRBV4-2, the J call TRBJ2-7; 9 bases match TRBD2. In germline, CDR1 is LGHNA, CDR2 YNFKEQ. Unmatched junction bases numbered 7, after V lost 0 bases and J lost 4 bases. This CDR3 has 16 residues. CDR3 region: CASSQDRSSGVYEQYF. The CDR3 region has the DNA TGTGCCAGCAGCCAAGACCGGTCTAGCGGGGTGTACGAGCAGTACTTC.

This clonotype has only a few counts. The J gene is TRBJ1-1, the V gene TRBV28; D remains unclear. This CDR3 spans 14 amino acids. The germline V gene has CDR1 MDHEN and CDR2 SYDVKM. V dropped 7 bases and J dropped 1 base, with 13 bases sitting between them. The CDR3 here is CASTSPRRNTEAFF. The CDR3, as DNA: TGTGCCAGCACCAGCCCGAGAAGGAACACTGAAGCTTTCTTT.

This chain connects TRBV29-1 to TRBJ2-3; 9 bases are a match to TRBD1. The CDR3 sequence is 13 residues long. Germline V gene data show CDR1 as SQVTM and CDR2 as ANQGSEA. V dropped 5 bases and J dropped 4; count of bases not matched to a gene: 4. CDR3 bases: TGCAGCGTTCTGACAGGGGGTGCAGATACGCAGTATTTT. This translates into CSVLTGGADTQYF.

V usage is TRBV27 and J usage is TRBJ2-7; 9 nucleotides align to TRBD1. V gave up 6 bases and J gave up 7 bases; unmatched junction bases: 22. There are 18 residues in the CDR3. The V gene's germline CDR1 is MNHEY and CDR2 SMNVEV (reference sequence). The CDR3 spells CASSPYRAPGQGSREQYF. In DNA form, the CDR3 reads TGTGCCAGCAGCCCTTACAGGGCCCCGGGACAGGGATCGAGGGAGCAGTACTTC.

The J gene is TRBJ2-3, the V gene TRBV20-1; 14 bases are shared with TRBD2. V was clipped by 4 bases and J by 3 bases; unmatched bases: 3. This CDR3 region has 15 residues. The V gene's germline CDR1 is DFQATT and CDR2 SNEGSKA (reference sequence). In DNA form, the CDR3 reads TGCAGTGCTACTCGGACTAGCGGGGGGACAGATACGCAGTATTTT. It encodes CSATRTSGGTDTQYF.

The sample holds one count of this clonotype. V is TRBV29-1 and J is TRBJ2-4, with D perhaps TRBD2 (6 bases). Trimming removed 5 bases from V and 0 bases from J, with 20 bases in between. Germline V gene lookup returns CDR1 SQVTM and CDR2 ANQGSEA. This CDR3 spans 17 amino acids. Written as DNA, the CDR3 is TGCAGCGTTAGTCGAGGGCCCTTGGGACTAGCCAAAAACATTCAGTACTTC. As protein: CSVSRGPLGLAKNIQYF.